A single sample is the source of the 13 T cell receptor beta chains below, sequenced in a study of T cells in Graves' hyperthyroidism and ophthalmopathy. RNA transcripts yielded amplified TCR beta CDR3 regions. TCR CDR3 underwent first-round RT-PCR with the HTBI primer set. TCRdb passed the multiplex PCR reads through MiXCR, listing each CDR3 protein once. Of a few hundred thousand distinct CDR3 sequences listed, approximately 15% are singletons. Sequences were obtained from blood. The source of these receptors is a woman younger than 30 with Graves' hyperthyroidism.

The chain employs TRBV5-1 and TRBJ2-3; 9 bases fit TRBD1. The CDR3 length is 15 residues. Trimming removed 4 bases from V and 3 bases from J; junction bases left unmatched: 6. Germline CDR1 SGHRS, CDR2 YFSETQ. The CDR3 region has the DNA TGCGCCAGCAGCCATGGACAGGGGAGAACAGATACGCAGTATTTT. Translation: CASSHGQGRTDTQYF.

This clonotype came up a few times. This chain links TRBV6-5 with TRBJ1-2; possible D gene TRBD1, 5 bases. V was pared by 2 bases and J by 6 bases, with 22 bases between. The CDR3 spans 17 residues. The germline CDR1 and CDR2 sequences are MNHEY and SVGAGI. CDR3 sequence (DNA): TGTGCCAGCAGTTACAGGGGCGGCAGCCGCTATGACCATGGCTACACCTTC. It codes for CASSYRGGSRYDHGYTF.

This clonotype was found many times. This sequence joins TRBV5-6 and TRBJ2-3; D call uncertain. Trimming shortened V by 0 bases and J by 4 bases, and 18 bases separated the two germline ends. Germline CDR1 SGHDT, CDR2 YYEEEE. This CDR3 spans 17 amino acids. The CDR3 DNA is TGTGCCAGCAGCTTGGCCTCTAGTGGATCGACGGCAGATACGCAGTATTTT. Its translation is CASSLASSGSTADTQYF.

This clonotype appeared a few times. V usage is TRBV6-1 and J usage is TRBJ1-1, with D possibly TRBD1 on 5 matching bases. Trimming took 2 bases from V and 4 from J, leaving 11 bases between them. CDR1 and CDR2 (germline): MNHNS, SASEGT. The CDR3 is 14 amino acids. CDR3: CASSERGRSTEAFF. The CDR3, as DNA: TGTGCCAGCAGTGAAAGGGGAAGAAGCACTGAAGCTTTCTTT.

This clonotype was counted at least ten times. The chain joins TRBV9 to TRBJ2-2, with TRBD2 matching over 11 bases. The CDR3 is 16 amino acids. Trimming cost V 2 bases and J 5 bases; bases outside gene matches: 5. Germline CDR1 reads SGDLS; CDR2 reads YYNGEE. The chain's CDR3 is CASSVTSGRGTGELFF. As DNA, the CDR3 is TGTGCCAGCAGCGTCACTAGCGGGAGAGGTACCGGGGAGCTGTTTTTT. Using reference TRBV9 and TRBJ2-2 for the parts outside the CDR3, the full variable domain is DSGVTQTPKHLITATGQRVTLRCSPRSGDLSVYWYQQSLDQGLQFLIQYYNGEERAKGNILERFSAQQFPDLHSELNLSSLELGDSALYFCASSVTSGRGTGELFFGEGSRLTVL.

This clonotype showed up many times. The chain uses TRBV11-2 and TRBJ2-1; 11 bases are shared with TRBD2. V lost 5 bases, J lost 3 bases, and 3 bases stayed unmatched. Germline CDR1 SGHAT, CDR2 FQNNGV. The CDR3 loop spans 15 amino acids. The CDR3 coding sequence is TGTGCCAGCAGCCATACTAGCGGGAGCTACAATGAGCAGTTCTTC. This translates into CASSHTSGSYNEQFF.

This clonotype was seen ten or more times. J is TRBJ2-3 and V is TRBV20-1; 11 bases are a match to TRBD2. The CDR3 is 14 residues long. CDR1 DFQATT and CDR2 SNEGSKA come from the germline V gene (reference sequence). The trim removed 3 bases at V and 1 base at J, leaving 0 bases unmatched. The CDR3 region is CSARGLAGTDTQYF. The CDR3 DNA reads as TGCAGTGCTAGGGGACTAGCGGGCACAGATACGCAGTATTTT.

This clonotype was detected many times. The V gene is TRBV5-8, the J gene TRBJ2-7, with TRBD1 as a possible D gene (6 bases). CDR1 and CDR2 (germline): SGHTS, YDEGEE. V lost 6 bases and J 2 bases, leaving 12 bases between the germline ends. The CDR3 is 13 amino acids. DNA of the CDR3: TGTGCCAGCACTGAAGACAGGCCCTACGAGCAGTACTTC. Protein product: CASTEDRPYEQYF.

This clonotype was observed a few times. The chain is built from TRBV19 and TRBJ2-1; 12 nucleotides match TRBD2. Trimming removed 4 bases from V and 6 bases from J; junction bases left unmatched: 10. This CDR3 has 17 amino acids. Germline V gives CDR1 LNHDA, CDR2 SQIVND (reference sequence). CDR3 loop: CASSTRLAGASVNEQFF. CDR3 bases: TGTGCCAGTAGTACCCGACTAGCGGGAGCCTCGGTCAATGAGCAGTTCTTC.

This clonotype was counted many times. This sequence joins TRBV10-3 and TRBJ2-1; TRBD2 matches 9 bases. Germline V lookup: CDR1 ENHRY, CDR2 SYGVKD. V lost 7 bases to trimming and J lost 7 bases; unmatched junction nucleotides: 5. This CDR3 spans 13 amino acids. CDR3 sequence reads: CAITVSGGNEQFF. For the CDR3, the DNA is TGTGCCATCACGGTCAGCGGGGGGAATGAGCAGTTCTTC.

This clonotype was counted many times. The chain links TRBV30 to TRBJ2-5; TRBD1 matches at 10 bases. The CDR3 has 14 residues. With V trimmed by 3 bases and J by 3 bases, 4 bases remained unmatched. CDR1 GTSNPN and CDR2 SVGIG come from the germline V gene (reference sequence). CDR3 region: CAWSRGTGEETQYF. In DNA form, the CDR3 reads TGTGCCTGGAGCCGCGGGACAGGGGAAGAGACCCAGTACTTC. Full variable domain (remainder filled in from reference TRBV30 and TRBJ2-5): SQTIHQWPATLVQPVGSPLSLECTVEGTSNPNLYWYRQAAGRGLQLLFYSVGIGQISSEVPQNLSASRPQDRQFILSSKKLLLSDSGFYLCAWSRGTGEETQYFGPGTRLLVL.

This chain joins TRBV5-5 and TRBJ1-1, with D possibly TRBD1 on 5 matching bases. The CDR3 extends over 16 amino acids. Trimming pared 6 bases from V and 4 bases from J, leaving 22 bases between. Germline lookup yields CDR1 SGHKS and CDR2 YYEKEE (reference sequence). The CDR3 loop reads CASKGGGSQGFTEAFF. For the CDR3, the DNA is TGTGCCAGCAAGGGCGGGGGGAGTCAGGGATTCACTGAAGCTTTCTTT.

This chain joins TRBV20-1 and TRBJ1-1; 8 nucleotides match TRBD1. With V trimmed by 6 bases and J by 1 base, 7 bases remained unmatched. The length of the CDR3 is 14 residues. CDR1 and CDR2 from the germline V gene are DFQATT and SNEGSKA (reference sequence). DNA of the CDR3: TGCAGTGCAAAGGACAGGGCTTCGAACACTGAAGCTTTCTTT. Translating it yields CSAKDRASNTEAFF.